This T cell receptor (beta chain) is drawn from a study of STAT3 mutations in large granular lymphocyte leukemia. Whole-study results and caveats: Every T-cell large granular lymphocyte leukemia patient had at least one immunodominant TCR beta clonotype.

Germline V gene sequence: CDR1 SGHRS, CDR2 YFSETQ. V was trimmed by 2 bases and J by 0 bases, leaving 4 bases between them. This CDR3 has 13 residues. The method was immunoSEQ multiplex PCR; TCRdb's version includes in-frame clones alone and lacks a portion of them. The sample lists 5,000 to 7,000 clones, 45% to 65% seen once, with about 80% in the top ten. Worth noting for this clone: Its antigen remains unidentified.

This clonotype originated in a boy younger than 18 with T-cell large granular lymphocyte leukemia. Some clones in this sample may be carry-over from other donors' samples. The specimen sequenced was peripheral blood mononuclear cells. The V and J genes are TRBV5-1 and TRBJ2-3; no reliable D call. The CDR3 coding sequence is TGCGCCAGCAGCTTACACAGCACAGATACGCAGTATTTT. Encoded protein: CASSLHSTDTQYF.